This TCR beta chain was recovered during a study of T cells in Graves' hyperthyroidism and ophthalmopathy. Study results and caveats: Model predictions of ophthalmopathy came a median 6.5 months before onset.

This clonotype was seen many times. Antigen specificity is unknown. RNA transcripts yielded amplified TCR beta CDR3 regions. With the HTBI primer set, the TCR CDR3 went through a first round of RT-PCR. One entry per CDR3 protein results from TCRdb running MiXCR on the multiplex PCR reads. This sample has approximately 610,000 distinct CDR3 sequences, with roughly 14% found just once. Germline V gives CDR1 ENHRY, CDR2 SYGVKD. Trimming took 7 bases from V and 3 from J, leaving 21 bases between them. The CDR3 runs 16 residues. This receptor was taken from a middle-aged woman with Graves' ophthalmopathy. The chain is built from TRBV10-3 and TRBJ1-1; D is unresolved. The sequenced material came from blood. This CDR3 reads CAITPEPFLKDTEAFF. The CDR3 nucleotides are TGTGCCATCACTCCCGAACCCTTCCTAAAGGACACTGAAGCTTTCTTT.